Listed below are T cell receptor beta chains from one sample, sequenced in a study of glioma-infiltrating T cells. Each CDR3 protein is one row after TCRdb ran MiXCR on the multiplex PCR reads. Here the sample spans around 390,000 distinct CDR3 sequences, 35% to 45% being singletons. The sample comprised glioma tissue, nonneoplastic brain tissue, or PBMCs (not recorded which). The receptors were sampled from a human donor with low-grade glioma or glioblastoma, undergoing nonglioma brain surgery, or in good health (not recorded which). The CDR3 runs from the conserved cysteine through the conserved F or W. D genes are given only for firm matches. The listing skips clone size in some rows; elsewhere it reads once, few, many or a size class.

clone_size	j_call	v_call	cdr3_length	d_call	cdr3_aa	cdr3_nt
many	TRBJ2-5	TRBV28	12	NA	CASSDDGGTQYF	TGTGCCAGCAGTGACGACGGGGGGACCCAGTACTTC
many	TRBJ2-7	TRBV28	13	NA	CASSLSSYGEQYF	TGTGCCAGCAGTTTAAGTTCGTATGGCGAGCAGTACTTC
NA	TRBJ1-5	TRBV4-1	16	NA	CASSLIVGGEAGPQHF	TGCGCCAGCAGCCTAATTGTCGGAGGTGAAGCGGGGCCCCAGCATTTT
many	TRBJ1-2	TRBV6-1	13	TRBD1	CASSYGTGSGYTF	TGTGCCAGCAGTTATGGGACAGGGTCCGGCTACACCTTC
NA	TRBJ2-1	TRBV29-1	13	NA	CSVKAGQDNEQFF	TGCAGCGTTAAAGCGGGACAGGACAATGAGCAGTTCTTC
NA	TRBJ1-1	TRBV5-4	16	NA	CASSLIHSEENTEAFF	TGTGCCAGCAGCTTAATCCACTCCGAGGAGAACACTGAAGCTTTCTTT
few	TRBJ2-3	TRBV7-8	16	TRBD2	CASSPGLAAPTDTQYF	TGTGCCAGCTCACCGGGACTAGCGGCCCCCACAGATACGCAGTATTTT
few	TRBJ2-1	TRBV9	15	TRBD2	CASSASGRAYNEQFF	TGTGCCAGCAGCGCTAGCGGGAGGGCCTACAATGAGCAGTTCTTC
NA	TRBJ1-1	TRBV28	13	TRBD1	CAGSFDRGTEAFF	TGTGCCGGCAGTTTTGACAGGGGCACTGAAGCTTTCTTT
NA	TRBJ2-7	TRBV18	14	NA	CASSPRAQSYEQYF	TGTGCCAGCTCACCACGGGCACAATCCTACGAGCAGTACTTC
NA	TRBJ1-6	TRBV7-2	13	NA	CARSLAENSPLHF	TGTGCCCGCAGCTTAGCTGAGAATTCACCCCTCCACTTT
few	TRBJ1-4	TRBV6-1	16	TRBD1	CASRKGQGFLNEKLFF	TGTGCCAGCAGAAAGGGACAGGGCTTTCTTAATGAAAAACTGTTTTTT
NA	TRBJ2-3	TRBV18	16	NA	CASSSPKPRSTDTQYF	TGTGCCAGCTCATCGCCCAAGCCTCGAAGCACAGATACGCAGTATTTT
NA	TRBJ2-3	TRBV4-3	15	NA	CASSQDYSNPDTQYF	TGCGCCAGCAGCCAAGATTACTCTAATCCAGATACGCAGTATTTT
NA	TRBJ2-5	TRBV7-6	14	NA	CARSQEAREETQYF	TGTGCCAGAAGCCAAGAGGCCAGGGAAGAGACCCAGTACTTC
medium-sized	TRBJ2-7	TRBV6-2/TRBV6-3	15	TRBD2	CASRRLLAGETEQYF	TGTGCCAGCAGAAGATTACTAGCGGGAGAAACCGAGCAGTACTTC
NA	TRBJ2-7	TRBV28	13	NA	CASSLREIYEQYF	TGTGCCAGCAGCCTACGGGAAATCTACGAGCAGTACTTC
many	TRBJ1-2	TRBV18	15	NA	CASSPVQRSNYGYTF	TGTGCCAGCTCACCGGTCCAGCGGTCTAACTATGGCTACACCTTC
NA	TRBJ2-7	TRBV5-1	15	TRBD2	CASSLFSGSSYEQYF	TGCGCCAGCAGCTTGTTTAGCGGGAGCTCCTACGAGCAGTACTTC
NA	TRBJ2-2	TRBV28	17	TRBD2	CASSSRLAGGNTGELFF	TGTGCCAGCAGCTCCAGACTAGCGGGAGGGAACACCGGGGAGCTGTTTTTT
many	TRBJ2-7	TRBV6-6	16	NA	CASSYPTDHFSREQYF	TGTGCCAGCAGTTACCCAACGGACCACTTCTCTAGGGAGCAGTACTTC
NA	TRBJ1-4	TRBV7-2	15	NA	CASSPSLSSGEKLFF	TGTGCCAGCAGCCCTAGCCTATCCTCAGGCGAAAAACTGTTTTTT